This T cell receptor beta chain derives from a study of cytomegalovirus exposure and HLA in healthy donors. Whole-study results and caveats: The classifier was said to identify cytomegalovirus status with high specificity and sensitivity. TCR beta V- and J-gene trimming, according to a later analysis, was linked to a missense DCLRE1C variant. It was likely that a cluster of highly shared sequence variants was a sequencing artifact.

As concerns this clone: Its target is unknown.

In the PCR, 60 Vbeta and 13 Jbeta primers were used. Sequencing was performed with immunoSEQ multiplex PCR; in TCRdb, only in-frame clones are kept and a portion is missing. The sample carries about 180,000 clones, about three quarters recorded once. V lost 0 bases, J lost 1 base, and 3 bases stayed unmatched. This CDR3 is built from 16 residues. In germline, CDR1 is SGDLS, CDR2 YYNGEE. This TCR was recovered from a woman between 50 and 59 years old in good health and CMV-seropositive. The specimen was PBMCs. This chain connects TRBV9 to TRBJ2-2; TRBD2 aligns across 7 bases. DNA for the CDR3: TGTGCCAGCAGCGTAGAGGAGCGGGGGAACACCGGGGAGCTGTTTTTT. This translates into CASSVEERGNTGELFF.